Below, 23 T cell receptor beta chains from the same sample are listed, as sequenced in a study of T cells in Graves' hyperthyroidism and ophthalmopathy. It was RNA transcripts that yielded the amplified TCR beta CDR3 regions. A set of HTBI primers served as the primers for a first-round RT-PCR of the TCR CDR3. TCRdb fed the multiplex PCR reads into MiXCR, producing one record per CDR3 protein. The sample carries approximately 740,000 distinct CDR3 sequences, approximately 14% recorded once. Sequencing was carried out using blood. All receptors derive from a woman aged 18-30 years with Graves' hyperthyroidism.

This clonotype was counted ten times or more. The chain joins TRBV6-1 to TRBJ2-1; D gene ambiguous. The V end was cut by 8 bases, the J end by 0 bases, with 8 bases between. Germline V gene lookup returns CDR1 MNHNS and CDR2 SASEGT. This CDR3 spans 13 amino acids. The chain's CDR3 is CASGVVSYNEQFF. In DNA form, the CDR3 reads TGTGCCAGCGGTGTAGTCTCCTACAATGAGCAGTTCTTC.

This clonotype was seen a few times. The V and J genes are TRBV15 and TRBJ1-5, with a weak D call TRBD1 (5 bases). CDR1 is LNHNV and CDR2 is YYDKDF in the germline V gene (reference sequence). Deletions cut 0 bases from V and 2 bases from J, with 14 bases between. There are 17 residues in the CDR3. Here the CDR3 reads CATSREQARGGNQPQHF. The CDR3 bases are TGTGCCACCAGCAGAGAACAGGCTAGGGGAGGCAATCAGCCCCAGCATTTT.

The chain employs TRBV30 and TRBJ1-2; D unclear. Germline V lookup: CDR1 GTSNPN, CDR2 SVGIG (reference sequence). Trimming left V 3 bases short and J 0 bases short, with 8 bases between. The CDR3 contains 13 residues. The CDR3 coding sequence is TGTGCCTGGAGGCCCAGGTCTAACTATGGCTACACCTTC. It codes for CAWRPRSNYGYTF.

This clonotype was counted at least ten times. This chain connects TRBV12-3 or TRBV12-4 to TRBJ1-4; D is unclear. The V end lost 4 bases, the J end lost 8 bases, and 11 bases lay between the germline ends. This CDR3 is 13 amino acids long. CDR3 region: CASSSQTREKLFF. The CDR3 nucleotides are TGTGCCAGCAGTTCGCAGACGCGGGAAAAACTGTTTTTT.

Remarks on this clonotype: At one boundary the junction diverges from the germline segment, which might be a read error. The chain joins TRBV2 to TRBJ1-5, with D perhaps TRBD1 (6 bases). Germline loops: CDR1 SNHLY, CDR2 FYNNEI. The CDR3 runs 12 residues. The DNA for the CDR3 is TGTGCCAGCAGTGACAACAGGGAGGCCCAACATTTT. Translation gives CASSDNREAQHF.

In this sample, this clonotype turned up many times. This chain uses TRBV15 with TRBJ2-3; 8 bases are shared with TRBD2. The CDR3 consists of 18 residues. J gave up 3 bases and V 1 base, and 12 bases lay outside the gene matches. Germline loops: CDR1 LNHNV, CDR2 YYDKDF (reference sequence). The CDR3 bases are TGTGCCACCAGCAGAGGGGTCGGAATAGCGGGACCGACAGATACGCAGTATTTT. Protein sequence: CATSRGVGIAGPTDTQYF. Full variable domain (outside the CDR3, taken from reference TRBV15 and TRBJ2-3): DAMVIQNPRYQVTQFGKPVTLSCSQTLNHNVMYWYQQKSSQAPKLLFHYYDKDFNNEADTPDNFQSRRPNTSFCFLDIRSPGLGDTAMYLCATSRGVGIAGPTDTQYFGPGTRLTVL.

V usage is TRBV24-1 and J usage is TRBJ2-5; the match to TRBD1 covers 8 bases. Germline V CDR1 and CDR2: KGHDR, SFDVKD. CDR3 length: 13 amino acids. With V trimmed by 0 bases and J by 8 bases, 1 base remained unmatched. CDR3: CATSDLDRGTQYF. The CDR3 nucleotides are TGTGCCACCAGTGATTTGGACAGGGGCACCCAGTACTTC.

This clonotype was found a few times. The rearrangement uses TRBV6-5 and TRBJ2-2, with D possibly matching TRBD1 (5 bases). This CDR3 comprises 16 residues. With 2 bases removed from V and 7 bases from J, the gap between germline ends came to 17 bases. Germline V gene lookup returns CDR1 MNHEY and CDR2 SVGAGI. The CDR3 loop reads CASSYEQGIYVGELFF. DNA of the CDR3: TGTGCCAGCAGTTACGAGCAGGGAATTTATGTCGGGGAGCTGTTTTTT.

This sequence joins TRBV20-1 and TRBJ2-5; TRBD1 might be the D (5 bases). Germline V lookup: CDR1 DFQATT, CDR2 SNEGSKA (reference sequence). There are 15 residues in the CDR3. With 0 bases removed from V and 2 bases from J, the gap between germline ends came to 13 bases. The CDR3 loop is CSARDLKGLQETQYF. The CDR3 DNA is TGCAGTGCTAGAGATCTCAAGGGGCTACAAGAGACCCAGTACTTC.

On this clonotype itself: This may stem from a read error, because a much larger clone lies one nucleotide away. The chain has TRBV12-3 or TRBV12-4 and TRBJ2-3; 8 bases line up with TRBD2. The CDR3 consists of 14 residues. Trimming at V came to 7 bases and at J to 5 bases, leaving 8 bases not matched to a gene. The CDR3 nucleotides are TGTGCCAGCACCATAGCGGGATTCATAGATACGCAGTATTTT. This codes for CASTIAGFIDTQYF.

This clonotype was found many times. The chain employs TRBV12-3 or TRBV12-4 and TRBJ2-1; D assignment may be TRBD1 or TRBD2 (5 bases each). The CDR3 has 19 residues. V lost 6 bases to trimming and J lost 0 bases, with 24 bases between them. CDR3 loop: CASSTWGSGTGSSYNEQFF. In DNA, the CDR3 is TGTGCCAGCAGCACCTGGGGGTCCGGGACGGGAAGCTCCTACAATGAGCAGTTCTTC.

The sample holds many counts of this clonotype. The V and J genes are TRBV30 and TRBJ2-1, with D unresolved. The V and J ends lost 5 bases and 2 bases respectively, with 7 bases between them. CDR1 is GTSNPN and CDR2 is SVGIG in the germline V gene (reference sequence). There are 12 residues in the CDR3. The CDR3 nucleotides read TGTGCCTGGGCGGCGGCCTACAATGAGCAGTTCTTC. Translated: CAWAAAYNEQFF.

Notes on this clonotype: A much more abundant neighbour one base away suggests this may be a read error. This chain links TRBV6-4 with TRBJ2-1; weak D call: TRBD1 (6 bases). V was clipped by 3 bases and J by 7 bases, with 16 bases between them. CDR1 is MRHNA, CDR2 SNTAGT, per germline. CDR3 length equals 15 residues. CDR3 nucleotides: TGTGCCAGCAGTGAGTCACAGGGTTTTCGGAATGAGCAGTTCTTC. Its protein product is CASSESQGFRNEQFF.

This chain connects TRBV10-2 to TRBJ2-1, with 8 positions matching TRBD2. Looked up from germline, CDR1 is WSHSY and CDR2 is SAAADI. V dropped 0 bases and J dropped 13; count of bases not matched to a gene: 11. This CDR3 has 15 residues. CDR3 sequence reads: CASSESRAGVFNQFF. The CDR3, as DNA: TGCGCCAGCAGTGAGTCACGAGCGGGAGTATTTAATCAGTTCTTC.

The chain has TRBV7-9 and TRBJ2-5; D gene unclear. Per the germline V gene, CDR1 is SEHNR and CDR2 is FQNEAQ (reference sequence). V gave up 4 bases and J gave up 7 bases, with 10 bases separating them. CDR3 length: 12 residues. CDR3 in amino acids: CASSSRLGTQYF. The DNA for the CDR3 is TGTGCCAGCAGCTCCCGCCTCGGGACCCAGTACTTC.

This chain links TRBV3-1 with TRBJ1-3; 8 bases fit TRBD1. The CDR3 runs 15 residues. V gave up 3 bases and J gave up 6 bases; unmatched junction bases: 7. Germline V gene lookup returns CDR1 LGHDT and CDR2 YNNKEL (reference sequence). This chain's CDR3 is CASSQDRALVNTIYF. CDR3 DNA sequence: TGTGCCAGCAGCCAGGACAGGGCTCTAGTAAACACCATATATTTT.

This clonotype was seen many times. The CDR3 coding sequence is TGTGCCAGCAGCTTTCTGAGCGGGCCCGACTACTACAATGAGCAGTTCTTC. This translates into CASSFLSGPDYYNEQFF. The chain uses TRBV13 and TRBJ2-1; possible D gene TRBD2, 6 bases. The CDR3 is 17 amino acids. The V and J ends lost 3 bases and 3 bases respectively, with 18 bases between them. Germline V lookup: CDR1 PRHDT, CDR2 FYEKMQ (reference sequence).

This clonotype was counted at least ten times. This sequence joins TRBV7-3 and TRBJ2-7, with TRBD1 matching over 9 bases. The trim removed 0 bases at V and 2 bases at J, leaving 2 bases unmatched. The CDR3 totals 15 residues. Per the germline V gene, CDR1 is SGHTA and CDR2 is FQGTGA. The CDR3 spells CASSLTGQGPYEQYF. CDR3 in DNA: TGTGCCAGCAGCTTAACGGGACAGGGTCCCTACGAGCAGTACTTC. The full variable domain, rest sourced from reference TRBV7-3 and TRBJ2-7, is GAGVSQTPSNKVTEKGKYVELRCDPISGHTALYWYRQSLGQGPEFLIYFQGTGAADDSGLPNDRFFAVRPEGSVSTLKIQRTERGDSAVYLCASSLTGQGPYEQYFGPGTRLTVT.

This clonotype was counted only a few times. The gene calls are TRBV6-5 and TRBJ2-5; 8 nucleotides match TRBD1. The CDR3 runs to 15 residues. Germline V CDR1 and CDR2: MNHEY, SVGAGI. V was clipped by 4 bases and J by 8 bases; unmatched bases: 12. The CDR3 loop is CASSSATGAGGTQYF. The CDR3, as DNA: TGTGCCAGCAGTTCCGCGACAGGGGCCGGGGGTACCCAGTACTTC.

Here the CDR3 DNA reads TGTGCCAGTAGTAACCTCGGGACAGGCGAGAATGAGCAGTTCTTC. Translating it yields CASSNLGTGENEQFF. The chain uses TRBV19 and TRBJ2-1; TRBD1 matches 8 bases. The J segment lost 7 bases and the V segment lost 4 bases, leaving 9 bases of the junction unmatched. The germline CDR1 and CDR2 sequences are LNHDA and SQIVND (reference sequence). CDR3 length equals 15 residues.

This clonotype has just a few counts. The chain employs TRBV20-1 and TRBJ2-5, with D tentatively TRBD2 (5 bases). From germline, CDR1 is DFQATT and CDR2 SNEGSKA (reference sequence). The CDR3 sequence is 10 residues long. Trimming pared 5 bases from V and 7 bases from J, leaving 8 bases between. The CDR3 reads CSAPAGTQYF. Written as DNA, the CDR3 is TGCAGTGCTCCCGCGGGGACCCAGTACTTC.

This clonotype was seen many times. The chain is built from TRBV11-2 and TRBJ2-7, with 7 bases that match TRBD1. In germline, CDR1 is SGHAT, CDR2 FQNNGV. This CDR3 comprises 13 residues. The junction had 4 bases not matched to a gene; V was cut back by 5 bases and J by 3 bases. Written as DNA, the CDR3 is TGTGCCAGCAGCCAGGGGGTACTCTACGAGCAGTACTTC. The encoded protein is CASSQGVLYEQYF.

This clonotype has at least ten counts. The chain joins TRBV7-2 to TRBJ2-7, with D maybe TRBD2 (5 bases). CDR3 size: 15 residues. Deletions cut 5 bases from V and 0 bases from J, with 14 bases between. Germline assignment: CDR1 SGHTA and CDR2 FQGNSA. The CDR3 loop reads CASSLSGKSSYEQYF. For the CDR3, the DNA is TGTGCCAGCAGCCTCAGCGGCAAGAGCTCCTACGAGCAGTACTTC.